A single sample is the source of the 16 T cell receptor beta chains below, sequenced in a study of shared clonotypes between healthy human individuals. Sequencing used immunoSEQ multiplex PCR; TCRdb keeps in-frame clones, though not all of them. The data show about 2.4 million clones, over 85% seen once. Sequencing was done on a sample of naive CD4+ T cells from PBMCs. As to subset: CD45RA+ positively selected. Receptor source: a man younger than 35 in good health. Some clones in this sample may be carry-over from other donors' samples.

V usage is TRBV2 and J usage is TRBJ2-3; TRBD2 is a possible D gene (6 bases). The CDR3 sequence is 15 residues long. The V end was cut by 6 bases, the J end by 5 bases, with 18 bases between. CDR1 is SNHLY, CDR2 FYNNEI, per germline. The CDR3 bases are TGTGCCAGCAGCGTCAACGGGGGAGATAGAGATACGCAGTATTTT. Translating gives CASSVNGGDRDTQYF.

This clone was found a few times. The CDR3 spells CSVAGRGTEAFF. CDR3 in DNA: TGCAGCGTTGCGGGGCGCGGCACTGAAGCTTTCTTT. V and J are TRBV29-1 and TRBJ1-1, with D perhaps matching TRBD1 (5 bases). V lost 4 bases and J 4 bases, leaving 10 bases between the germline ends. The CDR3 runs to 12 residues. Per the germline V gene, CDR1 is SQVTM and CDR2 is ANQGSEA.

The chain joins TRBV5-1 to TRBJ1-5; D remains ambiguous. The CDR3 consists of 13 residues. The V gene lost 4 bases and the J gene lost 3 bases, with 8 bases spanning the gap. CDR1 is SGHRS and CDR2 is YFSETQ in the germline V gene. The CDR3 reads CASSPGINQPQHF. DNA of the CDR3: TGCGCCAGCAGCCCAGGAATCAATCAGCCCCAGCATTTT.

J is TRBJ2-7 and V is TRBV18; a possible D gene is TRBD1 (6 bases). The germline V gene has CDR1 KGHSH and CDR2 LQKENI. This CDR3 is built from 14 residues. Trimming stripped 3 bases from V and 0 bases from J, with 9 bases between. This CDR3 reads CASSPTGYSYEQYF. The CDR3 DNA reads TGTGCCAGCTCACCGACAGGTTACTCCTACGAGCAGTACTTC.

V is TRBV9 and J is TRBJ2-1; TRBD2 matches 13 bases. Germline V lookup: CDR1 SGDLS, CDR2 YYNGEE. This CDR3 is 17 amino acids long. Germline trimming cut 4 bases from V and 0 bases from J; bases unmatched to any gene: 4. CDR3: CASSRGLAGSSYNEQFF. The CDR3 DNA follows: TGTGCCAGCAGCAGGGGACTAGCGGGAAGCTCCTACAATGAGCAGTTCTTC.

The gene calls are TRBV5-6 and TRBJ2-7; D is uncertain. CDR1 and CDR2 (germline): SGHDT, YYEEEE. V gave up 4 bases and J gave up 5 bases, with 7 bases separating them. The length of the CDR3 is 11 residues. Written as DNA, the CDR3 is TGTGCCAGCAGCACATCTAACGAGCAGTACTTC. Translation gives CASSTSNEQYF. Full variable domain (outside the CDR3, taken from reference TRBV5-6 and TRBJ2-7): DAGVTQSPTHLIKTRGQQVTLRCSPKSGHDTVSWYQQALGQGPQFIFQYYEEEERQRGNFPDRFSGHQFPNYSSELNVNALLLGDSALYLCASSTSNEQYFGPGTRLTVT.

The chain carries TRBV5-1 and TRBJ2-5; D not certain. The CDR3 extends over 13 amino acids. CDR1 and CDR2 (germline): SGHRS, YFSETQ. Trimming shortened V by 4 bases and J by 1 base, and 8 bases separated the two germline ends. For the CDR3, the DNA is TGCGCCAGCAGCGCCACCTTCCAAGAGACCCAGTACTTC. Protein: CASSATFQETQYF.

The chain is built from TRBV5-6 and TRBJ1-2, with no clear D. V dropped 0 bases and J dropped 4 bases, with 10 bases sitting between them. The CDR3 has 14 amino acids. The V gene's germline CDR1 is SGHDT and CDR2 YYEEEE. The CDR3 spells CASSLGRRVYGYTF. CDR3 nucleotides: TGTGCCAGCAGCTTGGGTCGGAGGGTCTATGGCTACACCTTC.

The chain employs TRBV5-1 and TRBJ2-2, with D possibly TRBD2 on 5 matching bases. This CDR3 comprises 14 residues. Germline lookup yields CDR1 SGHRS and CDR2 YFSETQ. V dropped 4 bases and J dropped 3 bases, with 10 bases sitting between them. CDR3 in DNA: TGCGCCAGCAGCCGGGAAACCCACACCGGGGAGCTGTTTTTT. Protein product: CASSRETHTGELFF.

This chain uses TRBV10-1 with TRBJ2-7; D remains ambiguous. CDR3 length: 19 residues. Germline CDR1 WNHNN, CDR2 SYGVQD (reference sequence). Trimming left V 11 bases short and J 1 base short, with 33 bases between. The CDR3 DNA reads TGCGCCCCTCCCTGGCCGGAGCCCACTCCTGAAGGGTGGTCCTACGAGCAGTACTTC. Translation gives CAPPWPEPTPEGWSYEQYF.

V gene TRBV9 combines with J gene TRBJ2-1, with 9 bases identical to TRBD2. The CDR3 is made up of 16 amino acids. After removal of 3 bases from V and 2 bases from J, the junction contained 6 bases not matched to a gene. Per the germline V gene, CDR1 is SGDLS and CDR2 is YYNGEE. The CDR3 sequence: CASSAGLAKAYNEQFF. DNA for the CDR3: TGTGCCAGCAGCGCGGGACTAGCCAAGGCCTACAATGAGCAGTTCTTC.

The CDR3 region is CASSASGGNIQYF. The CDR3 nucleotides read TGTGCCAGCAGTGCTTCTGGGGGGAACATTCAGTACTTC. The gene calls are TRBV6-6 and TRBJ2-4; D may be TRBD2 (6 bases). The germline V gene encodes CDR1 MNHNY and CDR2 SVGAGI (reference sequence). CDR3 size: 13 residues. The V end was cut by 5 bases, the J end by 7 bases, with 12 bases between.

The chain is built from TRBV7-2 and TRBJ2-7; possible D gene TRBD1, 6 bases. The CDR3 totals 15 residues. Germline values: CDR1 SGHTA, CDR2 FQGNSA. V dropped 1 base and J dropped 0 bases, with 10 bases sitting between them. The CDR3 coding sequence is TGTGCCAGCAGCTTAGGGACCAGGGGCTCCTACGAGCAGTACTTC. Translating gives CASSLGTRGSYEQYF. Full variable domain (missing parts from reference TRBV7-2 and TRBJ2-7): GAGVSQSPSNKVTEKGKDVELRCDPISGHTALYWYRQSLGQGLEFLIYFQGNSAPDKSGLPSDRFSAERTGGSVSTLTIQRTQQEDSAVYLCASSLGTRGSYEQYFGPGTRLTVT.

This clone has a single count. The genes are TRBV7-9 and TRBJ2-3; D gene unclear. V lost 3 bases and J lost 4, with 8 bases in between. Germline V CDR1 and CDR2: SEHNR, FQNEAQ (reference sequence). This CDR3 has 13 residues. CDR3 coding DNA: TGTGCCAGCAGCTTCCCCCCCGCAGATACGCAGTATTTT. Translating it yields CASSFPPADTQYF.

The V and J genes are TRBV5-1 and TRBJ2-3; D gene unclear. Trimming left V 5 bases short and J 2 bases short, with 12 bases between. Germline V CDR1 and CDR2: SGHRS, YFSETQ. The CDR3 length is 14 residues. The CDR3 loop is CASRPGPVTDTQYF. The CDR3 coding sequence is TGCGCCAGCAGGCCCGGCCCCGTCACAGATACGCAGTATTTT.

This clone was counted once. V and J are TRBV30 and TRBJ1-6, with D perhaps matching TRBD1 (5 bases). The V gene's germline CDR1 is GTSNPN and CDR2 SVGIG (reference sequence). The CDR3 spans 12 residues. Trimming shortened V by 2 bases and J by 9 bases, and 8 bases separated the two germline ends. The chain's CDR3 is CAWSPTASPLHF. In DNA, the CDR3 is TGTGCCTGGAGTCCGACAGCTTCACCCCTCCACTTT. Based on the CDR3 plus reference TRBV30 and TRBJ1-6, the full variable domain is SQTIHQWPATLVQPVGSPLSLECTVEGTSNPNLYWYRQAAGRGLQLLFYSVGIGQISSEVPQNLSASRPQDRQFILSSKKLLLSDSGFYLCAWSPTASPLHFGNGTRLTVT.